This T cell receptor (beta chain) was recovered during a study of CD8 T cells in ankylosing spondylitis. Preparation of TCR beta libraries was done by quantitative 5'-RACE with molecular barcodes. TCRdb reprocessed the 5' RACE reads via MiXCR and lists one record per CDR3 protein. This table has more than 650,000 distinct CDR3 sequences, 12% appearing once. Findings and caveats of the study: Disease-linked clones were reportedly significantly enriched in matched ankylosing spondylitis synovial fluid. Ankylosing spondylitis blood appeared to be characterized by a TCR beta motif of 8 or 9 highly homologous variants.

This clonotype was counted between two and nine times. Its antigen remains unknown. This receptor was taken from a male donor with ankylosing spondylitis. The sample consisted of blood, either unsorted or a sorted T cell fraction (not recorded which).

For the CDR3, the DNA is TGTGCCAGCAGTTACTCTTGGACAGGGGACACTGAAGCTTTCTTT. It is translated as CASSYSWTGDTEAFF. The chain employs TRBV6-2 or TRBV6-3 and TRBJ1-1; TRBD1 aligns across 9 bases. The V and J ends lost 0 bases and 3 bases, in that order; junction bases with no gene match: 2. This CDR3 region has 15 residues. Germline V gene sequence: CDR1 MNHEY, CDR2 SVGEGT.